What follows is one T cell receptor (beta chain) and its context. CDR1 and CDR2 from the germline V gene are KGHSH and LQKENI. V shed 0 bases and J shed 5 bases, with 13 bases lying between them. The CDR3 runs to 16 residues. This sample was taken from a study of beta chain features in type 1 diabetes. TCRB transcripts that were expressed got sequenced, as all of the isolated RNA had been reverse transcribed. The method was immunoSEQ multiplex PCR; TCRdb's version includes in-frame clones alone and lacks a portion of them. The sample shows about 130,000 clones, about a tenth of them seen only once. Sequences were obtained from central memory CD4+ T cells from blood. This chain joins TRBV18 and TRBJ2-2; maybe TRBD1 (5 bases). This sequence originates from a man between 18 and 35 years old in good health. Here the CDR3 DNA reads TGTGCCAGCTCACCACCGATGACAGCGACTACCGGGGAGCTGTTTTTT. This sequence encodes CASSPPMTATTGELFF.